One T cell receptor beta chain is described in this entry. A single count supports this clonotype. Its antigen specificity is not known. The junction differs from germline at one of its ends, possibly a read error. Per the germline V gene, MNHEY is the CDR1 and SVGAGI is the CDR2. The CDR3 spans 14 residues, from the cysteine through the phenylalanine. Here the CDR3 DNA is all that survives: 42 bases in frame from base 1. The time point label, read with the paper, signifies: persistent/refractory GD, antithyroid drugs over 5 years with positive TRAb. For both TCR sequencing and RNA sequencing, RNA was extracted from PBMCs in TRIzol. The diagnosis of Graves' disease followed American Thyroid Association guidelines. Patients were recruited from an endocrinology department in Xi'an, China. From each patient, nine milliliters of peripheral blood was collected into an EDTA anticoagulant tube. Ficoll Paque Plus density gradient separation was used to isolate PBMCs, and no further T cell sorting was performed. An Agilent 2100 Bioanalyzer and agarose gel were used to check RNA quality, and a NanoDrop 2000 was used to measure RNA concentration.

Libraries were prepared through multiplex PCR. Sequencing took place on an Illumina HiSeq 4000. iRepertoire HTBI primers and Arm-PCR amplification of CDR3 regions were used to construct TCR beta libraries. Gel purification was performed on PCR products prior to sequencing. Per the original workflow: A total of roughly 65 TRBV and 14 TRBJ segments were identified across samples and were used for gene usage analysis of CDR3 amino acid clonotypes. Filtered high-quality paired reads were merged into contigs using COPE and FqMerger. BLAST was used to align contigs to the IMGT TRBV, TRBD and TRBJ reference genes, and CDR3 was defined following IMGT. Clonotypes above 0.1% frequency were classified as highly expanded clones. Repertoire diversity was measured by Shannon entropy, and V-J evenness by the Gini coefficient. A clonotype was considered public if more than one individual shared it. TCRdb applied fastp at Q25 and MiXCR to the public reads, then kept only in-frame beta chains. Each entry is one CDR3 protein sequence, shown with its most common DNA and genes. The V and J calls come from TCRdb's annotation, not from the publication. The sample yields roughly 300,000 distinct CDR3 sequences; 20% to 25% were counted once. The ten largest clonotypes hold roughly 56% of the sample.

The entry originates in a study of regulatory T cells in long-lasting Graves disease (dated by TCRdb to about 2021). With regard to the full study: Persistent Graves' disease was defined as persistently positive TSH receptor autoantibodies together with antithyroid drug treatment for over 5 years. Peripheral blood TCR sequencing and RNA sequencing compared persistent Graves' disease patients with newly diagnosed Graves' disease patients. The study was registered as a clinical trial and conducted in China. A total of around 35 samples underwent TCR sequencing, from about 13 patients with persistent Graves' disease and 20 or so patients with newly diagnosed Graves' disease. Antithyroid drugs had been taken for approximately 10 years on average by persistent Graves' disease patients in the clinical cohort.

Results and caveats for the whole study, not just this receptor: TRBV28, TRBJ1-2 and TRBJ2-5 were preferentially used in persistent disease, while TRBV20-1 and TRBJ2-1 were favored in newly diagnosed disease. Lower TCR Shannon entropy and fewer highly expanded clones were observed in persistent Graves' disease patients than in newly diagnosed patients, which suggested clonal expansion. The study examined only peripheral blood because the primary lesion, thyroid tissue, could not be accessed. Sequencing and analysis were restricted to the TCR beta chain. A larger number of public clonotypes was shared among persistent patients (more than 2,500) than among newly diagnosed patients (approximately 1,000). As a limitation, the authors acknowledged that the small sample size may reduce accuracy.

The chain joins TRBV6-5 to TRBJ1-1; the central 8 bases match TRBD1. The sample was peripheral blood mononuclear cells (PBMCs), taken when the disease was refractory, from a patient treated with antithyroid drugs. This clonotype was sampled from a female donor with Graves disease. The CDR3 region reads CASSSDRGGTEALF. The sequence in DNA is TGTGCCAGCAGTTCCGACAGGGGAGGCACTGAAGCTCTCTTT.